One TCR beta chain is described in this entry. Its matching antigen is unknown. This entry is derived from a study of shared clonotypes between healthy human individuals. Study results and limitations: What naive subsets generally showed was a larger estimated richness than memory subsets showed. Having only a few donors restricted how much genetic and exposure-history diversity was captured.

Into CD45RA+ naive and CD45RA-negative memory subsets, the CD4+ cells were split. The method was immunoSEQ multiplex PCR; TCRdb's version includes in-frame clones alone and lacks a portion of them. The sample includes more than 550,000 clones, roughly 72% of them seen just once. Per the germline V gene, CDR1 is LNHDA and CDR2 is SQIVND (reference sequence). V shed 1 base and J shed 1 base, with 11 bases lying between them. The CDR3 contains 16 residues. This TCR came from a woman in her 30s in good health. The genes are TRBV19 and TRBJ2-4, with D tentatively TRBD1 or TRBD2 (5 bases each). Source material: memory CD4+ T cells sorted from blood. The sample's subset: CD45RA-negative fraction. CDR3 residues: CASSIGEGLAKNIQYF. The CDR3, as DNA: TGTGCCAGTAGTATAGGCGAGGGGTTGGCCAAAAACATTCAGTACTTC.